The 23 T cell receptor beta chains below were found in one sample sequenced in a study of cytomegalovirus exposure and HLA in healthy donors. Researchers ran the PCR with 60 Vbeta and 13 Jbeta primers. Profiled with immunoSEQ multiplex PCR; TCRdb holds only in-frame clones, not every one. The sample lists about 130,000 clones, around four fifths occurring once. The sample taken for sequencing was PBMCs. The receptor source for this set is a woman aged 40 to 50 in good health and CMV-seronegative.

There are a few counts of this clone. V usage is TRBV7-8 and J usage is TRBJ1-1; 8 nucleotides line up with TRBD1. After removal of 5 bases from V and 3 bases from J, the junction contained 11 bases not matched to a gene. Per germline, CDR1 SGHVS and CDR2 FQNEAQ. CDR3 size: 16 residues. CDR3 nucleotide sequence: TGTGCCAGCAGCGGAGTACAGGGGGTTCGCGACACTGAAGCTTTCTTT. It codes for CASSGVQGVRDTEAFF.

The chain is built from TRBV7-6 and TRBJ1-4, with a possible D match to TRBD1 (5 bases). V lost 1 base, J lost 5 bases, and 14 bases lay in between. This CDR3 is 16 amino acids long. Germline lookup yields CDR1 SGHVS and CDR2 FNYEAQ. The CDR3 coding sequence is TGTGCCAGCAGCTTAGGAGTAGTCAGGGCGAATGAAAAACTGTTTTTT. Translated, it gives CASSLGVVRANEKLFF.

The chain couples TRBV28 to TRBJ1-2, with a weak D call TRBD1 (6 bases). This CDR3 has 16 residues. Trimming removed 7 bases from V and 3 bases from J, with 21 bases in between. CDR1 MDHEN and CDR2 SYDVKM come from the germline V gene. CDR3 residues: CASKGGDHLFYYGYTF. CDR3 DNA sequence: TGTGCCAGCAAGGGGGGGGACCACCTCTTCTACTATGGCTACACCTTC.

This clone is a singleton in its sample. The chain has TRBV5-1 and TRBJ1-1; the match to TRBD1 covers 10 bases. Germline V gene data show CDR1 as SGHRS and CDR2 as YFSETQ. The V gene end was trimmed by 3 bases and the J gene end by 7 bases; junction bases not matched to a gene: 12. This CDR3 has 16 residues. The CDR3 here is CASSSSFDRGRREAFF. The CDR3 DNA reads TGCGCCAGCAGCTCCTCATTCGACAGGGGGCGACGTGAAGCTTTCTTT.

The rearrangement joins TRBV5-4 to TRBJ1-4; the D gene is possibly TRBD1 (6 bases). Germline assignment: CDR1 SGHNT and CDR2 YYREEE (reference sequence). The ends were cut back, 4 bases at V and 4 bases at J, with 17 bases in the middle. This CDR3 is 16 amino acids long. The CDR3 here is CASSLGGQRLNEKLFF. CDR3 nucleotides: TGTGCCAGCAGCCTCGGTGGACAGAGACTTAATGAAAAACTGTTTTTT.

This rearrangement joins TRBV9 to TRBJ2-1; TRBD2 aligns across 14 bases. The germline gives CDR1 SGDLS, CDR2 YYNGEE. The CDR3 spans 15 residues. V trimming: 3 bases; J trimming: 6 bases; junction bases outside the gene matches: 2. DNA of the CDR3: TGTGCCAGCAGCGAGGGACTAGCGGGGGCCAATGAGCAGTTCTTC. It yields the protein CASSEGLAGANEQFF.

The V and J genes are TRBV14 and TRBJ2-5; 7 nucleotides line up with TRBD1. Germline assignment: CDR1 SGHDN and CDR2 FVKESK. Trimming cost V 0 bases and J 5 bases; bases outside gene matches: 6. The CDR3 loop spans 15 amino acids. The chain's CDR3 is CASSQDQDRRETQYF. CDR3 coding DNA: TGTGCCAGCAGCCAAGATCAGGACAGGAGGGAGACCCAGTACTTC.

V is TRBV2 and J is TRBJ2-7, with D maybe TRBD1 (5 bases). This CDR3 is 16 amino acids long. V was shortened by 8 bases and J by 5 bases, with 25 bases between the two germline ends. Germline assignment: CDR1 SNHLY and CDR2 FYNNEI. The CDR3 is CASSSSRGVTTDEQYF. Here the CDR3 DNA reads TGTGCCAGCTCCTCTAGTAGGGGCGTTACTACTGACGAGCAGTACTTC.

This chain joins TRBV28 and TRBJ2-7, with a tentative D call TRBD1 (6 bases). V was cut by 2 bases and J by 2 bases, with 10 bases left in between. Germline CDR1 reads MDHEN; CDR2 reads SYDVKM. The CDR3 is 14 residues long. The CDR3 DNA follows: TGTGCCAGCAGTTTAGGCGGACAGACCTACGAGCAGTACTTC. Its translation: CASSLGGQTYEQYF.

CDR3 coding DNA: TGTGCCAGCGGCTTCGGGGGCACTGAAGCTTTCTTT. It codes for CASGFGGTEAFF. The V gene is TRBV6-4, the J gene TRBJ1-1; TRBD1 is a possible D gene (5 bases). The V gene lost 8 bases and the J gene lost 4 bases, with 11 bases spanning the gap. Germline assignment: CDR1 MRHNA and CDR2 SNTAGT. The CDR3 is 12 amino acids.

The gene calls are TRBV2 and TRBJ1-4, with 12 bases matching TRBD1. J gave up 6 bases and V 7 bases, and 3 bases lay outside the gene matches. The CDR3 has 14 amino acids. Germline V CDR1 and CDR2: SNHLY, FYNNEI. DNA for the CDR3: TGTGCCAGCACCGGGACAGGGGGCGATGAAAAACTGTTTTTT. Translated: CASTGTGGDEKLFF. Looking up the rest from reference TRBV2 and TRBJ1-4 gives the full variable domain: EPEVTQTPSHQVTQMGQEVILRCVPISNHLYFYWYRQILGQKVEFLVSFYNNEISEKSEIFDDQFSVERPDGSNFTLKIRSTKLEDSAMYFCASTGTGGDEKLFFGSGTQLSVL.

The gene calls are TRBV5-1 and TRBJ1-2; 7 bases map to TRBD1. After removal of 1 base from V and 8 bases from J, the junction contained 11 bases not matched to a gene. CDR1 and CDR2 from the germline V gene are SGHRS and YFSETQ. The CDR3 runs to 15 residues. The CDR3 nucleotides are TGCGCCAGCAGCTTGTGGGCACAGGGGAAACAGGGCTACACCTTC. Its translation: CASSLWAQGKQGYTF.

This clone is medium-sized by share. V gene TRBV14 combines with J gene TRBJ1-2; 7 bases match TRBD1. The CDR3 length is 14 residues. The ends lost 2 bases at V and 5 bases at J; junction bases unmatched: 5. Looked up from germline, CDR1 is SGHDN and CDR2 is FVKESK. DNA of the CDR3: TGTGCCAGCAGCCAATTGGGGGACAGTTATGGCTACACCTTC. Amino acid sequence: CASSQLGDSYGYTF.

The J gene is TRBJ1-2, the V gene TRBV19; weak D call: TRBD1 (6 bases). This CDR3 contains 14 residues. Per germline, CDR1 LNHDA and CDR2 SQIVND (reference sequence). V was pared by 6 bases and J by 4 bases, with 15 bases between. CDR3 DNA: TGTGCCAGTAGGGGACATTCCGATGGCTATGGCTACACCTTC. Translating gives CASRGHSDGYGYTF.

The chain carries TRBV5-6 and TRBJ1-1; TRBD1 aligns across 7 bases. V lost 3 bases and J lost 11; bases outside the gene matches: 13. From germline, CDR1 is SGHDT and CDR2 YYEEEE. CDR3 size: 14 residues. CDR3 protein: CASSSGLTQGMAFF. The DNA of the CDR3 is TGTGCCAGCAGCTCGGGACTTACACAGGGGATGGCTTTCTTT. Full variable domain (rest looked up from reference TRBV5-6 and TRBJ1-1): DAGVTQSPTHLIKTRGQQVTLRCSPKSGHDTVSWYQQALGQGPQFIFQYYEEEERQRGNFPDRFSGHQFPNYSSELNVNALLLGDSALYLCASSSGLTQGMAFFGQGTRLTVV.

For this clone: The junction departs from the called germline gene at one end, perhaps through a read error. The chain has TRBV7-9 and TRBJ1-6; D remains ambiguous. CDR1 is SEHNR and CDR2 is FQNEAQ in the germline V gene (reference sequence). The CDR3 runs to 16 residues. The CDR3 DNA reads as TGTTCCAGCAGCTTAGATGCGGGCCAGGCTAATTCACCCCTCCACTTT. Translated: CSSSLDAGQANSPLHF.

This clone was counted only a few times. This chain joins TRBV23-1 and TRBJ1-5; TRBD1 matches at 9 bases. TRBV23-1 is an ORF for which the function is uncertain. The CDR3 loop spans 16 amino acids. V trimming: 2 bases; J trimming: 3 bases; junction bases outside the gene matches: 5. The CDR3 DNA sequence: TGCGCCAGCAGTCAACCCGGACAGGGGCTCAATCAGCCCCAGCATTTT. Translated: CASSQPGQGLNQPQHF.

The CDR3 coding sequence is TGTGCCAGCAGCTTGACAGGGGAATCCTATGGCTACACCTTC. Protein: CASSLTGESYGYTF. This rearrangement joins TRBV5-4 to TRBJ1-2; 7 bases map to TRBD1. Germline V gene data show CDR1 as SGHNT and CDR2 as YYREEE (reference sequence). With 1 base clipped from V and 4 bases from J, the junction kept 4 bases outside the gene matches. The CDR3 covers 14 residues.

The chain joins TRBV5-4 to TRBJ2-5, with TRBD2 matching 8 bases. J lost 4 bases, V lost 2 bases, and 10 bases had no gene match. This CDR3 contains 16 residues. CDR1 is SGHNT, CDR2 YYREEE, per germline (reference sequence). This chain's CDR3 is CASSFGRGGSRETQYF. CDR3 nucleotides: TGTGCCAGCAGCTTTGGCCGGGGGGGGTCCAGAGAGACCCAGTACTTC.

Written as DNA, the CDR3 is TGTGCCAGCAGCCGCAGGGGGGTGGCGACAGATACGCAGTATTTT. Protein product: CASSRRGVATDTQYF. The chain couples TRBV2 to TRBJ2-3, with D possibly matching TRBD1 (7 bases). Looked up from germline, CDR1 is SNHLY and CDR2 is FYNNEI. The CDR3 has 15 residues. The V end lost 6 bases, the J end lost 3 bases, and 16 bases lay between the germline ends.

The chain recombines TRBV6-1 with TRBJ2-5, with 12 bases that match TRBD2. J was trimmed by 7 bases and V by 2 bases; bases with no gene match: 5. CDR3 length: 15 residues. In germline, CDR1 is MNHNS, CDR2 SASEGT. The CDR3 DNA reads as TGTGCCAGCAGTGAAACTAGCGGGGGGCCCCGGACCCAGTACTTC. Translating gives CASSETSGGPRTQYF.

This clone is a singleton in its sample. The chain joins TRBV5-1 to TRBJ1-4; 11 nucleotides agree with TRBD1. Germline CDR1 and CDR2: SGHRS and YFSETQ. The CDR3 sequence is 16 residues long. After removal of 0 bases from V and 7 bases from J, the junction contained 5 bases not matched to a gene. CDR3 sequence (DNA): TGCGCCAGCAGCTTGGAAGGGACAGGGGGTTTTGAAAAACTGTTTTTT. It codes for CASSLEGTGGFEKLFF.

The chain couples TRBV7-9 to TRBJ2-3; no reliable D call. V dropped 6 bases and J dropped 0 bases, with 4 bases sitting between them. This CDR3 region has 12 residues. The germline V gene has CDR1 SEHNR and CDR2 FQNEAQ (reference sequence). The CDR3 DNA sequence: TGTGCCAGCAGTAGAAGCACAGATACGCAGTATTTT. It yields the protein CASSRSTDTQYF.